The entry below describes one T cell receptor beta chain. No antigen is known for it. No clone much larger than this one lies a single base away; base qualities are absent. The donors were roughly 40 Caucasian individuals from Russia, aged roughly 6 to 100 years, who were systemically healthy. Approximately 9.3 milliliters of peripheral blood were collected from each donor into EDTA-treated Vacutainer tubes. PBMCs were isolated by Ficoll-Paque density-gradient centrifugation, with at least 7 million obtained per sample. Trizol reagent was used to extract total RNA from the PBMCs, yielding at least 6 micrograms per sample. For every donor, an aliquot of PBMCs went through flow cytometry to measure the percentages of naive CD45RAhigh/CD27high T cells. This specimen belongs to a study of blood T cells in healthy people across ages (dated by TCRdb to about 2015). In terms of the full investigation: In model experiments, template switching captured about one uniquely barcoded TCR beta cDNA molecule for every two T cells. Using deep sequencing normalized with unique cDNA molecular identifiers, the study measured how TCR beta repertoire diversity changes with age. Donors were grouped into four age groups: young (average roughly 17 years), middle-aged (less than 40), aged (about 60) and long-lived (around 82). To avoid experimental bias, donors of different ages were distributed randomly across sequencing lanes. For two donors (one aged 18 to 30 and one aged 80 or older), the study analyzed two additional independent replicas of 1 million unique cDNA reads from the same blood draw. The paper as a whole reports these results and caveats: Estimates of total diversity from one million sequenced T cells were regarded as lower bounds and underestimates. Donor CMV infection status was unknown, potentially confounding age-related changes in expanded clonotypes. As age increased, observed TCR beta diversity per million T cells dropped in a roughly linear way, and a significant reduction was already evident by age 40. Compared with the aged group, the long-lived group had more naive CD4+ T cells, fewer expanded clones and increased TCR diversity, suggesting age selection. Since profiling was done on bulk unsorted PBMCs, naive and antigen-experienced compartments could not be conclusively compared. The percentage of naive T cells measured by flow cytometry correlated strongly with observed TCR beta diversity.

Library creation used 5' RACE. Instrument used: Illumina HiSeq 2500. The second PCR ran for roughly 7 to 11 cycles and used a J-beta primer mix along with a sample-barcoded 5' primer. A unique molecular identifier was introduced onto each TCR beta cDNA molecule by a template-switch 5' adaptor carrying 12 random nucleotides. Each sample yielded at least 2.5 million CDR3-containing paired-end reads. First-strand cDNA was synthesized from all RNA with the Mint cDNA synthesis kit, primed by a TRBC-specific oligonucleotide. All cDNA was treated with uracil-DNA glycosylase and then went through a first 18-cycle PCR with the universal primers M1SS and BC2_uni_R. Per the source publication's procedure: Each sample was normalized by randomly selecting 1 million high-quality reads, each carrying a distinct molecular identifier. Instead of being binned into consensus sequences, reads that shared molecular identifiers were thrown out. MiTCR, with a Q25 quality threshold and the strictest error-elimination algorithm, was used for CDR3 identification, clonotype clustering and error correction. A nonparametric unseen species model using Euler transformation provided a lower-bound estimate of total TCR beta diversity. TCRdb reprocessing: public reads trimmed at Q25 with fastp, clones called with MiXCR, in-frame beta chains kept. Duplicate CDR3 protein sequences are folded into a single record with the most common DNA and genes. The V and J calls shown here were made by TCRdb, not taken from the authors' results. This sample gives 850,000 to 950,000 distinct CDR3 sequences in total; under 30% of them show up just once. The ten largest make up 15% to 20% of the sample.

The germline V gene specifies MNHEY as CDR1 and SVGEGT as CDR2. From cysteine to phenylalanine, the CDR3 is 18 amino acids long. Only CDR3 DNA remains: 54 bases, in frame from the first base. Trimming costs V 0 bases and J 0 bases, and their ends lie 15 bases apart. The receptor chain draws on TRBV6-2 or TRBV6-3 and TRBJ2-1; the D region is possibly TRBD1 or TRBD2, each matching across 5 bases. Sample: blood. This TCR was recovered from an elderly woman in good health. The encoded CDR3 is CASSYSWGTVRSYNEQFF. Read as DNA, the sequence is TGTGCCAGCAGTTACTCGTGGGGGACCGTCCGCTCCTACAATGAGCAGTTCTTC.